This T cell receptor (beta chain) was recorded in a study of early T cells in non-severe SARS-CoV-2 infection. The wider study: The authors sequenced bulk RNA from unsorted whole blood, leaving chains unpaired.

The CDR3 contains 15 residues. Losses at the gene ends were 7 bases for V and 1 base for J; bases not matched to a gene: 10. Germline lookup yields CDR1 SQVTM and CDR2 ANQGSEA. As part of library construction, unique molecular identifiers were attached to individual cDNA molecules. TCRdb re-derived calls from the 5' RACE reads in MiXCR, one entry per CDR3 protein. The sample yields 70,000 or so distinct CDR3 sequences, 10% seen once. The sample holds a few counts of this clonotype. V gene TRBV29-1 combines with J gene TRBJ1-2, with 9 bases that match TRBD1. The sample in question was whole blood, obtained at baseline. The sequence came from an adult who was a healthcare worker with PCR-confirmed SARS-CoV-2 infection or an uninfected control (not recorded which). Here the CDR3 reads CSAGSGQGNNYGYTF. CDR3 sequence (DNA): TGCAGCGCTGGGTCCGGACAGGGGAATAACTATGGCTACACCTTC.